Listed here are 26 T cell receptor beta chains from one sample, sequenced in a study of blood T cell repertoires in COVID-19. Libraries were prepared by immunoSEQ multiplex PCR; TCRdb keeps only in-frame clonotypes and omits some of them. The sample has 300,000 to 350,000 clones; about nine tenths are singletons. What was sequenced was PBMCs or T cells enriched from blood (not recorded which). These receptors came from a woman in her twenties or thirties who had been exposed to COVID-19.

This chain uses TRBV27 with TRBJ2-2; possibly TRBD2 for D (6 bases). Trimming took off 3 bases at V and 9 bases at J, with 17 bases between the two ends. Germline V CDR1 and CDR2: MNHEY, SMNVEV (reference sequence). This CDR3 spans 15 amino acids. For the CDR3, the DNA is TGTGCCAGCAGTTTCATCCGTGGCGGGGTCCGGGAGCTGTTTTTT. Protein sequence: CASSFIRGGVRELFF.

This clone was recorded only once. CDR3: CASSPPALTYGDGYTF. The CDR3 DNA sequence: TGTGCCAGCTCACCACCGGCTCTGACTTATGGAGATGGCTACACCTTC. The J gene is TRBJ1-2, the V gene TRBV18; the D is unclear. Deletions cut 0 bases from V and 6 bases from J, with 17 bases between. The CDR3 contains 16 residues. In germline, CDR1 is KGHSH, CDR2 LQKENI.

The V call is TRBV7-3, the J call TRBJ2-5; 10 positions match TRBD2. The V and J ends lost 4 bases and 5 bases, in that order; junction bases with no gene match: 4. The CDR3 sequence is 14 residues long. Germline V lookup: CDR1 SGHTA, CDR2 FQGTGA. The CDR3: CASSSSGSVETQYF. For the CDR3, the DNA is TGTGCCAGCAGCTCTAGCGGGAGTGTGGAGACCCAGTACTTC.

The genes are TRBV30 and TRBJ2-1, with 7 bases identical to TRBD2. This CDR3 is built from 13 residues. The germline V gene encodes CDR1 GTSNPN and CDR2 SVGIG (reference sequence). V shed 7 bases and J 0 bases; nucleotides not matched to a gene: 3. This chain's CDR3 is CAFTSVSYNEQFF. CDR3 DNA: TGTGCCTTCACTAGCGTCTCCTACAATGAGCAGTTCTTC.

This clone was seen once. The V gene is TRBV10-1, the J gene TRBJ2-3, with 11 bases identical to TRBD2. V gave up 2 bases and J gave up 2 bases; unmatched junction bases: 3. The CDR3 is made up of 16 amino acids. Per the germline V gene, CDR1 is WNHNN and CDR2 is SYGVQD (reference sequence). The CDR3 region is CASSELAGGPTDTQYF. CDR3 DNA sequence: TGCGCCAGCAGTGAGCTAGCGGGAGGACCCACAGATACGCAGTATTTT.

This clone was recorded once. The chain's CDR3 is CASSQEGGFILSPLHF. DNA of the CDR3: TGTGCCAGCAGCCAAGAAGGAGGGTTTATTCTGTCACCCCTCCACTTT. The rearrangement uses TRBV3-1 (or the pseudogene TRBV3-2) and TRBJ1-6; D not certain. The length of the CDR3 is 16 residues. The V end lost 0 bases, the J end lost 10 bases, and 16 bases lay between the germline ends. The germline V gene encodes CDR1 LGHDT and CDR2 YNNKEL (reference sequence).

The V and J genes are TRBV14 and TRBJ2-2; 14 bases are a match to TRBD2. The CDR3 covers 19 residues. The germline V gene has CDR1 SGHDN and CDR2 FVKESK. Trimming cost V 2 bases and J 5 bases; bases outside gene matches: 10. The CDR3 sequence: CASSQIGLAGGSRTGELFF. CDR3 DNA: TGTGCCAGCAGCCAAATTGGACTAGCGGGAGGTTCAAGGACCGGGGAGCTGTTTTTT.

The chain recombines TRBV28 with TRBJ1-4; D may be TRBD1 (5 bases). The CDR3 covers 14 residues. Germline-derived CDR1 and CDR2 are MDHEN and SYDVKM. Trimming pared 11 bases from V and 7 bases from J, leaving 20 bases between. CDR3 in DNA: TGTGCCTCAAGGACCGGGCAGGGAGGTGAAAAACTGTTTTTT. Translated, it gives CASRTGQGGEKLFF.

This clone was counted a few times. This rearrangement joins TRBV12-3 or TRBV12-4 to TRBJ1-3; D is unclear. There are 11 residues in the CDR3. Trimming took 11 bases from V and 0 from J, leaving 5 bases between them. CDR3 amino acids: CACGSGNTIYF. CDR3 DNA: TGTGCCTGCGGCTCTGGAAACACCATATATTTT.

The chain is built from TRBV3-1 (or the pseudogene TRBV3-2) and TRBJ2-7; 7 nucleotides agree with TRBD2. This CDR3 spans 14 amino acids. The ends lost 3 bases at V and 0 bases at J; junction bases unmatched: 2. Germline assignment: CDR1 LGHDT and CDR2 YNNKEL (reference sequence). CDR3 region: CASSQSGNSYEQYF. The CDR3 DNA follows: TGTGCCAGCAGCCAGAGCGGGAACTCCTACGAGCAGTACTTC.

This clone occurred a few times. The chain employs TRBV18 and TRBJ2-2, with a weak D call TRBD1 (5 bases). Germline V gene data show CDR1 as KGHSH and CDR2 as LQKENI. Trimming cost V 0 bases and J 1 base, with 9 bases left between them. The CDR3 is made up of 16 amino acids. The CDR3 reads CASSPPKGLNTGELFF. As DNA, the CDR3 is TGTGCCAGCTCACCACCGAAGGGGCTGAACACCGGGGAGCTGTTTTTT.

The chain uses TRBV7-6 and TRBJ2-7; the match to TRBD1 covers 9 bases. Unmatched junction bases numbered 5, after V lost 5 bases and J lost 3 bases. The CDR3 runs to 14 residues. Germline CDR1 reads SGHVS; CDR2 reads FNYEAQ. CDR3 protein: CASSAGTGIYEQYF. CDR3 bases: TGTGCCAGCAGCGCCGGGACAGGGATCTACGAGCAGTACTTC. The full variable domain, completed using reference TRBV7-6 and TRBJ2-7, is GAGVSQSPRYKVTKRGQDVALRCDPISGHVSLYWYRQALGQGPEFLTYFNYEAQQDKSGLPNDRFSAERPEGSISTLTIQRTEQRDSAMYRCASSAGTGIYEQYFGPGTRLTVT.

The rearrangement links TRBV4-2 to TRBJ1-2, with 7 bases identical to TRBD1. V lost 0 bases and J lost 4; bases outside the gene matches: 5. Germline loops: CDR1 LGHNA, CDR2 YNFKEQ. The CDR3 contains 15 residues. CDR3 region: CASSQDRTGFYGYTF. CDR3 bases: TGTGCCAGCAGCCAAGATCGGACAGGCTTCTATGGCTACACCTTC.

There are a few counts of this clone. The V gene is TRBV7-9, the J gene TRBJ1-1; 11 nucleotides agree with TRBD1. The germline V gene encodes CDR1 SEHNR and CDR2 FQNEAQ (reference sequence). This CDR3 region has 15 residues. V dropped 5 bases and J dropped 8; count of bases not matched to a gene: 10. CDR3 in DNA: TGTGCCAGCAGCCCGCAAGGACAGGGGGCGGCGGAAGCTTTCTTT. Amino acid sequence: CASSPQGQGAAEAFF.

The chain recombines TRBV5-1 with TRBJ2-2; unclear D gene. V gave up 2 bases and J gave up 6 bases, with 8 bases separating them. The CDR3 contains 13 residues. In germline, CDR1 is SGHRS, CDR2 YFSETQ. This chain's CDR3 is CASSLRSSGELFF. In DNA form, the CDR3 reads TGCGCCAGCAGCTTACGTAGCTCCGGGGAGCTGTTTTTT.

The rearrangement joins TRBV7-9 to TRBJ2-5, with 7 bases aligning to TRBD2. The CDR3 consists of 17 residues. Germline lookup yields CDR1 SEHNR and CDR2 FQNEAQ (reference sequence). Losses at the gene ends were 0 bases for V and 5 bases for J; bases not matched to a gene: 12. The CDR3 loop reads CASSLAGAGPQDETQYF. The CDR3 DNA is TGTGCCAGCAGCTTAGCTGGAGCGGGACCCCAGGATGAGACCCAGTACTTC. The whole variable domain, remainder taken from reference TRBV7-9 and TRBJ2-5, is DTGVSQNPRHKITKRGQNVTFRCDPISEHNRLYWYRQTLGQGPEFLTYFQNEAQLEKSRLLSDRFSAERPKGSFSTLEIQRTEQGDSAMYLCASSLAGAGPQDETQYFGPGTRLLVL.

This chain joins TRBV7-2 and TRBJ2-7; 9 nucleotides match TRBD1. V shed 3 bases, J shed 4 bases, and the junction held 13 bases outside the gene matches. The CDR3 consists of 17 residues. Looked up from germline, CDR1 is SGHTA and CDR2 is FQGNSA. The CDR3 DNA is TGTGCCAGCAGCTTCGTGAGAGTCCGGGACAGGGCGTACGAGCAGTACTTC. Translation: CASSFVRVRDRAYEQYF.

This chain connects TRBV5-8 to TRBJ2-7; maybe TRBD2 (6 bases). From germline, CDR1 is SGHTS and CDR2 YDEGEE. The CDR3 consists of 14 residues. The V end lost 2 bases, the J end lost 5 bases, and 14 bases lay between the germline ends. As DNA, the CDR3 is TGTGCCAGCAGCTTCTCTCTAGCGACGGACGAGCAGTACTTC. This translates into CASSFSLATDEQYF.

With regard to this clone: At the DNA level, this CDR3 is encoded by other sequences in the same sample as well. The J gene is TRBJ1-5, the V gene TRBV28; 8 nucleotides agree with TRBD1. V shed 6 bases, J shed 1 base, and the junction held 2 bases outside the gene matches. The germline gives CDR1 MDHEN, CDR2 SYDVKM. This CDR3 comprises 14 residues. The CDR3 DNA follows: TGTGCCAGCAGGGACAGGGCAAGCAATCAGCCCCAGCATTTT. This sequence encodes CASRDRASNQPQHF. The variable domain in full, with the rest retrieved from reference TRBV28 and TRBJ1-5, is DVKVTQSSRYLVKRTGEKVFLECVQDMDHENMFWYRQDPGLGLRLIYFSYDVKMKEKGDIPEGYSVSREKKERFSLILESASTNQTSMYLCASRDRASNQPQHFGDGTRLSIL.

The J gene is TRBJ1-1, the V gene TRBV7-9, with a possible D match to TRBD1 (6 bases). V was shortened by 0 bases and J by 3 bases, with 17 bases between the two germline ends. The CDR3 is 17 amino acids. Germline V gives CDR1 SEHNR, CDR2 FQNEAQ (reference sequence). The CDR3 sequence: CASSLAPLQGRDTEAFF. CDR3 bases: TGTGCCAGCAGCTTAGCCCCACTACAGGGACGTGACACTGAAGCTTTCTTT.

The rearrangement links TRBV28 to TRBJ1-5, with 9 bases that match TRBD1. This CDR3 region has 14 residues. V lost 7 bases to trimming and J lost 6 bases; unmatched junction nucleotides: 7. Germline lookup yields CDR1 MDHEN and CDR2 SYDVKM. The CDR3 reads CASIGTGFSQPQHF. The CDR3 DNA reads TGTGCCAGCATCGGGACAGGGTTCAGTCAGCCCCAGCATTTT.

This clone was seen only once. This chain links TRBV19 with TRBJ2-1; 12 nucleotides agree with TRBD2. CDR3 length: 15 residues. Germline V gene lookup returns CDR1 LNHDA and CDR2 SQIVND (reference sequence). With V trimmed by 5 bases and J by 4 bases, 3 bases remained unmatched. The CDR3 DNA follows: TGTGCCAGTAGTGACACTAGCGGGGGGTACAATGAGCAGTTCTTC. It codes for CASSDTSGGYNEQFF.

This clone has only a few counts. The chain has TRBV7-6 and TRBJ1-5; 7 bases line up with TRBD1. Germline CDR1 SGHVS, CDR2 FNYEAQ. CDR3 size: 14 residues. The trim removed 4 bases at V and 6 bases at J, leaving 6 bases unmatched. CDR3 amino acids: CASSWDSGGQPQHF. The CDR3 coding sequence is TGTGCCAGCAGCTGGGACAGCGGGGGTCAGCCCCAGCATTTT.

The CDR3 region is CASSFLGLGNNEQFF. The DNA of the CDR3 is TGTGCCAGCAGCTTCTTGGGACTCGGTAACAATGAGCAGTTCTTC. The chain joins TRBV11-2 to TRBJ2-1, with D possibly matching TRBD2 (6 bases). Trimming stripped 3 bases from V and 5 bases from J, with 14 bases between. CDR3 size: 15 residues. The germline gives CDR1 SGHAT, CDR2 FQNNGV.

Of note for this clone: The sample holds other DNA sequences that translate to the same CDR3. This chain's CDR3 is CASSPRLAGVTPNSYEQYF. DNA for the CDR3: TGTGCCAGCAGCCCCCGACTAGCGGGAGTGACCCCCAATTCTTACGAGCAGTACTTC. The V call is TRBV3-1 (or the pseudogene TRBV3-2), the J call TRBJ2-7; 12 nucleotides match TRBD2. Germline CDR1 and CDR2: LGHDT and YNNKEL (reference sequence). This CDR3 has 19 residues. The V gene end was trimmed by 4 bases and the J gene end by 4 bases; junction bases not matched to a gene: 17.

This clone came up once. V is TRBV2 and J is TRBJ1-5; possible D gene TRBD1, 5 bases. Trimming removed 6 bases from V and 0 bases from J, with 12 bases in between. The germline V gene has CDR1 SNHLY and CDR2 FYNNEI. The CDR3 is 15 residues long. CDR3 in DNA: TGTGCCAGCAGGGTTGGACACTCTAGCAATCAGCCCCAGCATTTT. Translation gives CASRVGHSSNQPQHF.